What follows describes a single T cell receptor beta chain. Profiled with immunoSEQ multiplex PCR; TCRdb holds only in-frame clones, not every one. This sample has roughly 61,000 clones; approximately 90% occur once, and the top ten carry roughly 1.5%. Unexposed donor CD4+ T cells date from about 2011-2018, before the COVID-19 pandemic. The data were taken from a study of CD4 T cells in relation to SARS-CoV-2 and coronaviruses. The clonotype originates from a human donor in good health. Sequenced sample: memory CD4+ T cells from PBMCs.

The CDR3 nucleotides are TGTGCCAGCAGCGGGGGGTTTGGAAACACCATATATTTT. It is translated as CASSGGFGNTIYF. This chain joins TRBV12-3 or TRBV12-4 and TRBJ1-3, with D possibly TRBD1 on 5 matching bases. This CDR3 has 13 residues. Trimming took 6 bases from V and 3 from J, leaving 9 bases between them.